This TCR beta chain stems from a study of T-cell reconstitution after alpha-beta-depleted transplantation in children. The sample holds many counts of this clonotype. The CDR3 runs to 14 residues. With 3 bases clipped from V and 5 bases from J, the junction kept 5 bases outside the gene matches. Germline V CDR1 and CDR2: SQVTM, ANQGSEA. Using unique molecular identifiers, the investigators prepared the TCRbeta library. Each CDR3 protein gets one entry after TCRdb re-called the PCR reads with MiXCR. The sample has roughly 89,000 distinct CDR3 sequences; over 9% are singletons. The genes are TRBV29-1 and TRBJ2-7; 12 bases agree with TRBD1. This clonotype was obtained from a human donor who donated a stem cell graft to a child with inherited bone marrow failure. The sample here was PBMCs from the stem cell graft donor, taken from the stem cell graft. This CDR3 reads CSVEKGTGGNEQYF. The CDR3 nucleotides are TGCAGCGTTGAGAAGGGGACAGGGGGCAACGAGCAGTACTTC.